The source of this T cell receptor (beta chain) is a study of tumor-infiltrating lymphocytes in primary liver carcinoma. Whole-study context: The study included patients who were men and women aged 30 to 69 years. Tumors were stage T1-T3 N0M0, roughly 4.2 to 11 cm across. General study points: Compared with tumor region pairs, tumor-adjacent and tumor-blood pairs overlapped less.

With about 470 ng total RNA as template and a constant-region primer, TCR beta cDNA was made. Three nested multiplex PCR rounds, a slightly modified ARM-PCR, produced the libraries for TCR beta. It was with TRBV1-TRBV30 forward primers and a C-beta reverse primer that the first two PCR rounds were run, at about 9 cycles each. One entry per CDR3 protein results from TCRdb running MiXCR on the multiplex PCR reads. The sample consists of approximately 330,000 distinct CDR3 sequences, about two thirds of them appearing once. There are a few counts of this clonotype. Its antigen is undetermined. In germline, CDR1 is MGHRA, CDR2 YSYEKL. The CDR3 covers 13 residues. Between the trimmed V and J ends, which lost 0 bases and 7 bases, there was a span of 6 bases. It was unsorted whole blood that yielded blood RNA, and germline DNA was also extracted. There were only treatment-naive patients, all with chronic HBV infection.

The source is a man between 40 and 49 years old with primary liver carcinoma and hepatitis B virus infection. Sequences were obtained from peripheral blood. This chain uses TRBV4-1 with TRBJ2-2; D ambiguous. CDR3 sequence reads: CASSQDSYGELFF. The CDR3 bases are TGCGCCAGCAGCCAAGACAGTTACGGGGAGCTGTTTTTT.